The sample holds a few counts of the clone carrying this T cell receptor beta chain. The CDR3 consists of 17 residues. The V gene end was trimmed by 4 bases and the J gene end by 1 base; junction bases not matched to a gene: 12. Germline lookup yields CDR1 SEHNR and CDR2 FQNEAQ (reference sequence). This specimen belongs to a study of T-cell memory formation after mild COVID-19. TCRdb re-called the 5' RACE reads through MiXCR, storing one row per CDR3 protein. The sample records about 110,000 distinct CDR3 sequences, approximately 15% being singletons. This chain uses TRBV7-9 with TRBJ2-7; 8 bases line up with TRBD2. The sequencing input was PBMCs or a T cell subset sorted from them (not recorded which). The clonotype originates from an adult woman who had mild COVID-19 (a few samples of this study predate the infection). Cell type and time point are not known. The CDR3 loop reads CASSSYGGAKASYEQYF. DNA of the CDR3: TGTGCCAGCAGCTCCTACGGGGGGGCCAAGGCTTCCTACGAGCAGTACTTC.